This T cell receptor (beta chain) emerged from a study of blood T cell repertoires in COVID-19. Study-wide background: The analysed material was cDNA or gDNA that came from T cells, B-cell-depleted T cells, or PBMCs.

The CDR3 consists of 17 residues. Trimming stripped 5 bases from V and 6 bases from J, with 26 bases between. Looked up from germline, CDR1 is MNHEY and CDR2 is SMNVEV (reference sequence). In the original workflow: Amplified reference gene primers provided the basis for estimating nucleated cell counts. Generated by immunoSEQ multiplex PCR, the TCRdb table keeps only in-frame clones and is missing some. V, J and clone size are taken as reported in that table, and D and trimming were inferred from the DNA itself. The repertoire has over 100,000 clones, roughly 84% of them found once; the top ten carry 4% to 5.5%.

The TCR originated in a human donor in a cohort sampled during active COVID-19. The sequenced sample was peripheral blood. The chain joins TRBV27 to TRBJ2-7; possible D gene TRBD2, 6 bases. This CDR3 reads CASSHPIFGAGNGEQYF. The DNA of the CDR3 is TGTGCCAGCAGTCACCCCATTTTTGGTGCGGGGAATGGCGAGCAGTACTTC.